The 24 T cell receptor beta chains below come from one sample, sequenced in a study of blood T cell repertoires in COVID-19. Sequenced by immunoSEQ multiplex PCR; TCRdb stores in-frame clones only, minus some. The sample includes about 120,000 clones, around 76% seen only once; the top ten take more than 5%. The specimen sequenced was peripheral blood. The receptor source for this set is a man aged 55-75 years with acute or convalescent COVID-19.

V is TRBV10-2 and J is TRBJ2-5; 7 bases match TRBD2. CDR3 length equals 12 residues. The trim removed 8 bases at V and 3 bases at J, leaving 3 bases unmatched. Germline-derived CDR1 and CDR2 are WSHSY and SAAADI. The CDR3, as DNA: TGCGCCAGCGGGACTACGAAAGAGACCCAGTACTTC. Its translation is CASGTTKETQYF.

This sequence joins TRBV6-6 and TRBJ1-1, with D tentatively TRBD1 (5 bases). The CDR3 runs to 15 residues. V shed 0 bases and J shed 1 base, with 9 bases lying between them. The germline CDR1 and CDR2 sequences are MNHNY and SVGAGI (reference sequence). The CDR3 sequence: CASSYSRGTNTEAFF. CDR3 coding DNA: TGTGCCAGCAGTTACTCGCGGGGGACGAACACTGAAGCTTTCTTT.

The chain joins TRBV19 to TRBJ1-2; unclear D gene. The CDR3 has 14 amino acids. Trimming pared 7 bases from V and 3 bases from J, leaving 15 bases between. CDR1 is LNHDA, CDR2 SQIVND, per germline (reference sequence). In DNA, the CDR3 is TGTGCCAGTAATGATCCGGGGAGGGACTATGGCTACACCTTC. Translation: CASNDPGRDYGYTF. Complete variable domain (other parts from reference TRBV19 and TRBJ1-2): DGGITQSPKYLFRKEGQNVTLSCEQNLNHDAMYWYRQDPGQGLRLIYYSQIVNDFQKGDIAEGYSVSREKKESFPLTVTSAQKNPTAFYLCASNDPGRDYGYTFGSGTRLTVV.

This clone was seen once. The V and J genes are TRBV7-2 and TRBJ1-2, with TRBD1 matching 9 bases. CDR1 and CDR2 from the germline V gene are SGHTA and FQGNSA. V shed 6 bases, J shed 5 bases, and the junction held 13 bases outside the gene matches. This CDR3 comprises 16 residues. The CDR3 bases are TGTGCCAGCAGTTCCTTTGGGACAGGGATGATTTATGGCTACACCTTC. Protein: CASSSFGTGMIYGYTF.

This chain connects TRBV4-2 to TRBJ2-1; D is undetermined. The CDR3 is 13 amino acids. V was shortened by 1 base and J by 6 bases, with 7 bases between the two germline ends. The germline CDR1 and CDR2 sequences are LGHNA and YNFKEQ. Here the CDR3 reads CASSQVPPNEQFF. The CDR3 nucleotides are TGTGCCAGCAGCCAAGTCCCTCCCAATGAGCAGTTCTTC.

Only a few counts were recorded for this clone. The J gene is TRBJ1-5, the V gene TRBV30; 7 nucleotides agree with TRBD1. The germline V gene has CDR1 GTSNPN and CDR2 SVGIG (reference sequence). V lost 5 bases to trimming and J lost 6 bases; unmatched junction nucleotides: 7. There are 13 residues in the CDR3. This CDR3 is CAWDREAGQPQHF. In DNA, the CDR3 is TGTGCCTGGGACAGGGAAGCCGGTCAGCCCCAGCATTTT.

The chain employs TRBV12-5 and TRBJ2-7, with TRBD2 matching 12 bases. With 5 bases clipped from V and 3 bases from J, the junction kept 5 bases outside the gene matches. This CDR3 has 15 amino acids. Germline CDR1 reads LGHNT; CDR2 reads FRNRAP. The DNA for the CDR3 is TGTGCTAGTGGTCCGACGGGACTAGCGGGCTACGAGCAGTACTTC. Translated: CASGPTGLAGYEQYF.

As DNA, the CDR3 is TGCAGCGCCTTGGCGGACAGGGATAATGGCTACACCTTC. Protein product: CSALADRDNGYTF. This chain uses TRBV29-1 with TRBJ1-2; TRBD1 aligns across 8 bases. Germline assignment: CDR1 SQVTM and CDR2 ANQGSEA. This CDR3 contains 13 residues. Losses at the gene ends were 7 bases for V and 6 bases for J; bases not matched to a gene: 10. The full variable domain, its missing parts supplied by reference TRBV29-1 and TRBJ1-2, is SAVISQKPSRDICQRGTSLTIQCQVDSQVTMMFWYRQQPGQSLTLIATANQGSEATYESGFVIDKFPISRPNLTFSTLTVSNMSPEDSSIYLCSALADRDNGYTFGSGTRLTVV.

The chain is built from TRBV25-1 and TRBJ1-1; tentative D call: TRBD1 (6 bases). Trimming shortened V by 5 bases and J by 0 bases, and 13 bases separated the two germline ends. The germline gives CDR1 MGHDK, CDR2 SYGVNS. This CDR3 is built from 15 residues. This CDR3 is CASSRQDLMNTEAFF. The CDR3 bases are TGTGCCAGCAGTCGACAGGACCTCATGAACACTGAAGCTTTCTTT.

V and J are TRBV6-5 and TRBJ2-3, with 12 bases identical to TRBD2. The length of the CDR3 is 16 residues. Germline lookup yields CDR1 MNHEY and CDR2 SVGAGI. With V trimmed by 4 bases and J by 2 bases, 4 bases remained unmatched. CDR3 DNA sequence: TGTGCCAGCAGTTCGCTAGCGGGAGGGGACACAGATACGCAGTATTTT. Translation gives CASSSLAGGDTDTQYF.

The chain joins TRBV25-1 to TRBJ2-2; maybe TRBD2 (5 bases). This CDR3 is built from 14 residues. Trimming removed 4 bases from V and 6 bases from J, with 12 bases in between. Germline V CDR1 and CDR2: MGHDK, SYGVNS. CDR3 sequence reads: CASSGLGVAGELFF. In nucleotides, the CDR3 is TGTGCCAGCAGTGGCCTCGGGGTAGCCGGGGAGCTGTTTTTT.

V and J are TRBV24-1 and TRBJ2-1, with 11 bases matching TRBD2. There are 15 residues in the CDR3. The V gene end was trimmed by 1 base and the J gene end by 9 bases; junction bases not matched to a gene: 4. Germline V gene data show CDR1 as KGHDR and CDR2 as SFDVKD. CDR3 amino acids: CATSDLIAGGSEQFF. CDR3 in DNA: TGTGCCACCAGTGATTTAATAGCGGGGGGGAGTGAGCAGTTCTTC.

The J gene is TRBJ1-2, the V gene TRBV25-1; D may be TRBD1 (5 bases). V was cut by 5 bases and J by 6 bases, with 28 bases left in between. The CDR3 is 18 amino acids. Germline assignment: CDR1 MGHDK and CDR2 SYGVNS. The CDR3 here is CASSSRAGRVGMEDGYTF. CDR3 nucleotides: TGTGCCAGCAGTTCACGGGCAGGCAGGGTAGGAATGGAAGATGGCTACACCTTC.

The gene calls are TRBV6-1 and TRBJ2-1; the match to TRBD2 covers 9 bases. The germline gives CDR1 MNHNS, CDR2 SASEGT. The CDR3 is 13 amino acids. The ends lost 3 bases at V and 7 bases at J; junction bases unmatched: 1. CDR3: CASSDSGRNEQFF. CDR3 bases: TGTGCCAGCAGTGATAGCGGGAGAAATGAGCAGTTCTTC.

Here the CDR3 reads CASSRGHYEAFF. The CDR3 bases are TGTGCTAGCAGCCGCGGACACTATGAAGCTTTCTTT. The chain couples TRBV12-5 to TRBJ1-1; D may be TRBD1 (5 bases). The V end lost 9 bases, the J end lost 7 bases, and 15 bases lay between the germline ends. This CDR3 is built from 12 residues. Per germline, CDR1 LGHNT and CDR2 FRNRAP.

The chain carries TRBV6-5 and TRBJ2-4; 9 positions agree with TRBD1. The CDR3 loop spans 14 amino acids. J lost 7 bases, V lost 6 bases, and 7 bases had no gene match. Germline values: CDR1 MNHEY, CDR2 SVGAGI. This CDR3 is CASRVDRGGNIQYF. For the CDR3, the DNA is TGTGCCAGCAGGGTTGACAGGGGGGGGAACATTCAGTACTTC.

The chain uses TRBV6-5 and TRBJ2-7, with 7 nucleotides matching TRBD2. Trimming took 6 bases from V and 0 from J; bases not matched to a gene: 8. CDR1 is MNHEY, CDR2 SVGAGI, per germline. The CDR3 runs to 15 residues. CDR3 sequence reads: CASSLMGGSSYEQYF. Here the CDR3 DNA reads TGTGCCAGCAGCCTCATGGGCGGGAGCTCCTACGAGCAGTACTTC.

This clone was seen ten or more times. The rearrangement links TRBV7-9 to TRBJ1-2; D unresolved. Trimming left V 2 bases short and J 7 bases short, with 5 bases between. The CDR3 loop spans 11 amino acids. The V gene's germline CDR1 is SEHNR and CDR2 FQNEAQ (reference sequence). This chain's CDR3 is CASSLSGGYTF. The CDR3 region has the DNA TGTGCCAGCAGCTTATCGGGTGGCTACACCTTC.

This sequence joins TRBV6-6 and TRBJ2-1; 10 bases align to TRBD2. The CDR3 runs 16 residues. Trimming cost V 6 bases and J 4 bases; bases outside gene matches: 9. Germline CDR1 MNHNY, CDR2 SVGAGI (reference sequence). CDR3 loop: CASRPRTSGTYNEQFF. In DNA form, the CDR3 reads TGTGCCAGCAGGCCTCGGACTAGCGGTACTTACAATGAGCAGTTCTTC.

The chain combines TRBV5-6 with TRBJ1-1, with TRBD1 matching over 9 bases. This CDR3 has 18 amino acids. Germline CDR1 and CDR2: SGHDT and YYEEEE. Trimming cost V 2 bases and J 1 base; bases outside gene matches: 12. The CDR3, as DNA: TGTGCCAGCAGCTTAGACTATCCCGGGACAGGGACGAACACTGAAGCTTTCTTT. Protein: CASSLDYPGTGTNTEAFF.

The chain uses TRBV30 and TRBJ1-1; no clear D gene. The germline V and J ends were trimmed by 7 bases and 6 bases, with 24 bases remaining between them. The CDR3 runs to 15 residues. Germline assignment: CDR1 GTSNPN and CDR2 SVGIG (reference sequence). The CDR3: CASRTRGRIPAEAFF. In DNA form, the CDR3 reads TGTGCCTCACGGACCCGAGGGAGAATACCCGCTGAAGCTTTCTTT.

The genes are TRBV2 and TRBJ1-1, with D unclear. V was cut by 4 bases and J by 2 bases, with 11 bases left in between. CDR3 size: 14 residues. Per germline, CDR1 SNHLY and CDR2 FYNNEI. The CDR3 region is CASSGHLTNTEAFF. CDR3 sequence (DNA): TGTGCCAGCAGTGGACATCTGACAAACACTGAAGCTTTCTTT.

The chain has TRBV25-1 and TRBJ2-3; D is undetermined. The CDR3 runs 13 residues. Germline V CDR1 and CDR2: MGHDK, SYGVNS. V lost 4 bases and J 0 bases, leaving 5 bases between the germline ends. As DNA, the CDR3 is TGTGCCAGCAGTGCAGAAAGCACAGATACGCAGTATTTT. It translates to CASSAESTDTQYF.

This clone has at least ten counts. V is TRBV7-9 and J is TRBJ1-1, with TRBD1 identical over 8 bases. The CDR3 is 15 residues long. CDR1 and CDR2 (germline): SEHNR, FQNEAQ (reference sequence). The J segment lost 5 bases and the V segment lost 5 bases, leaving 10 bases of the junction unmatched. This CDR3 is CASSLRPGQVTEAFF. The CDR3 region has the DNA TGTGCCAGCAGCCTGAGACCGGGACAGGTAACTGAAGCTTTCTTT.